This T cell receptor (beta chain) was retrieved from a study of blood T cell repertoires in COVID-19. Study-wide context: PBMCs, B-cell-depleted T cells, or T cells were the source of the cDNA or gDNA that made up the material.

The authors' processing: Amplification with reference gene primers provided the estimates of nucleated cell counts. Clones were read by immunoSEQ multiplex PCR, and TCRdb kept only the in-frame ones, dropping some. V, J and clone size reflect that table, while D and trimming were determined from the DNA. Among about 130,000 clones listed, about 82% were seen once. Trimming removed 0 bases from V and 4 bases from J, with 13 bases in between. The germline V gene has CDR1 LNHNV and CDR2 YYDKDF (reference sequence). This CDR3 has 16 residues. Sequencing was carried out using peripheral blood. The chain has TRBV15 and TRBJ1-5; D may be TRBD1 (6 bases). The clonotype was recovered from a human donor in a cohort sampled during active COVID-19. The CDR3, as DNA: TGTGCCACCAGCAGAGATAGGCTGACAGGTAATCAGCCCCAGCATTTT. Translating gives CATSRDRLTGNQPQHF.